Described below is a single T cell receptor gamma chain sequence and its context. Its antigen is unknown. There are no base qualities to consult, and no much larger clone falls within one base. Thymic samples were depleted of alphabeta T cells, then CD3+ TCRVdelta1+ TCRVdelta2- thymocytes were FACS-sorted. A purity of roughly 98% to 99.6% was achieved for sorted Vdelta1+ thymocytes. The thymic specimens were obtained from roughly eight paediatric patients who were undergoing corrective cardiac surgery and ranged in age from roughly 5 days to 17 months. The thymic tissue was dispersed, and mononuclear cells were isolated using a Histopaque-1077 density gradient. For staining, the antibodies used were anti-TCRVdelta1 clone TS8.2, anti-TCRVdelta2 clone B6, anti-CD3 clone HIT3a and anti-TCRalphabeta clone IP26. The CDR3 has 11 amino acids, counting the end cysteine and phenylalanine. The kept DNA is CDR3 alone, 33 bases in frame from the first base. The germline V gene yields VENAVY for CDR1 and YDSYNSRV for CDR2. V loses 5 bases at its end and J loses 8 bases; junction bases beyond the gene matches: 6.

This sample is part of a study of Vδ1+ human thymocytes (dated by TCRdb to about 2018). Study-wide context: The study characterised mRNA-level TRG and TRD CDR3 repertoires of highly purified Vdelta1+ thymocytes from young children as a data resource. Earlier work had validated the multiplex-based CDR3 amplicon strategy against 5'RACE-based methods for generating CDR3 amplicons. Broader findings and caveats from the paper: The authors advised highly purified populations and single-cell validation, since unexpected Vdelta2 sequences could cause misinterpretation of bulk repertoire data. Because no clustering by age or sex was seen, donors were not stratified by age or sex in the analyses. Despite high sort purity, about 19% of thymic TRD sequences were Vdelta2 (and few Vdelta3), unlike peripheral blood Vdelta1+ controls. Numerous TRG clonotypes were shared among donors (up to about 6.9x10^3), while TRD repertoires were essentially private (a maximum of roughly 120 shared). Unlike the oligoclonal repertoires in peripheral blood, the thymic TRG and TRD repertoires appeared highly polyclonal, with Gaussian CDR3 length distributions.

RNA extraction was carried out with the RNeasy mini kit, and reverse transcription was then done using Superscript III. CDR3 amplicons were generated by multiplex PCR with pooled V-gene forward primers and a constant-region reverse primer carrying Illumina adaptor overhangs. After gel purification, the amplicons were indexed with Nextera index primers during approximately 8 additional PCR cycles and then purified using AMPure XP beads. Sequencing of libraries was performed on an Illumina MiSeq using paired-end 250 bp reads, dual indexing and a roughly 21% PhiX spike-in. Per the authors' processing: FastQC was used to quality check the reads, while ea-utils fastq-join merged the TRG read pairs. IMGT/HighV-QUEST was used to annotate the sequences, only productive sequences with an unambiguous V-gene assignment were kept, and clonotypes were defined as sequences sharing an identical CDR3 sequence. Downstream analysis used VDJtools 1.1.1, tcR 2.2.3, Treemap and vegan Shannon diversity in R 3.4.4. TCRdb reran clone calling on the public reads with CATT; rows sharing one DNA sequence were then combined. TCRdb assigned the V and J calls; the authors' analysis was not used. The sample table records thousands of gamma-chain clones; approximately 38% of these occur just once. The ten largest clones capture around 1.9% of the sample.

The chain was built from TRGV8 and TRGJ1 or TRGJ2. This sequence was found in a boy in the first two years of life who had congenital heart surgery. The specimen sequenced was Vdelta1+ gamma-delta thymocytes from the thymus. The sample's cell subset or site label, in plain terms: FACS-sorted CD3+ TCRalphabeta- TCRVdelta1+ TCRVdelta2- thymocytes. The DNA sequence is TGTGCCACCTGGGGCCTCGATAAGAAACTCTTT. Its protein reads: CATWGLDKKLF.